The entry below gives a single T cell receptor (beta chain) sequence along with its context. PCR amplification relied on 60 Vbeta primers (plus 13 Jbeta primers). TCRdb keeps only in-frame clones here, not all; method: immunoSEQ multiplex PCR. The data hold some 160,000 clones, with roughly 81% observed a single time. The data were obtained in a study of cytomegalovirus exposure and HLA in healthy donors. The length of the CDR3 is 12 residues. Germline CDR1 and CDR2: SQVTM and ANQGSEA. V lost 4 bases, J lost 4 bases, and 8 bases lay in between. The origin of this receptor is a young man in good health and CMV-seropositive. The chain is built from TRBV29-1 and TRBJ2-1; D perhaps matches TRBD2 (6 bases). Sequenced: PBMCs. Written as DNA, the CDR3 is TGCAGCGTTGGGGACTTATACAATGAGCAGTTCTTC. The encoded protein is CSVGDLYNEQFF.